What follows are 15 T cell receptor beta chains derived from one specimen sequenced in a study of early T cells in non-severe SARS-CoV-2 infection. Via MiXCR, TCRdb re-called the 5' RACE reads, giving one row per CDR3 protein. The repertoire consists of 70,000 to 75,000 distinct CDR3 sequences, with roughly an eighth occurring once and the leading ten covering about 4.2%. Material: whole blood. The receptors derive from an adult who was a healthcare worker with PCR-confirmed SARS-CoV-2 infection or an uninfected control (not recorded which).

There are many counts of this clonotype. The V and J genes are TRBV29-1 and TRBJ2-1, with D unclear. Germline-derived CDR1 and CDR2 are SQVTM and ANQGSEA. There are 10 residues in the CDR3. With 3 bases removed from V and 8 bases from J, the gap between germline ends came to 5 bases. The DNA of the CDR3 is TGCAGCGTTGACGCCGATGAGCAGTTCTTC. This translates into CSVDADEQFF.

The V gene is TRBV10-2, the J gene TRBJ2-2, with D possibly TRBD2 on 5 matching bases. The ends were cut back, 2 bases at V and 5 bases at J, with 9 bases in the middle. The CDR3 is 14 amino acids. Germline V lookup: CDR1 WSHSY, CDR2 SAAADI. In DNA, the CDR3 is TGCGCCAGCAGTGAGCAGAGGGCTACCGGGGAGCTGTTTTTT. Protein: CASSEQRATGELFF.

Only a few counts were recorded for this clonotype. The gene calls are TRBV29-1 and TRBJ2-5; tentatively, D is TRBD1 or TRBD2 (7 bases each). V lost 7 bases and J lost 4, with 16 bases in between. Germline V gene lookup returns CDR1 SQVTM and CDR2 ANQGSEA. CDR3 length: 13 residues. CDR3 amino acids: CSAGFRGGETQYF. Here the CDR3 DNA reads TGCAGCGCCGGCTTCAGGGGGGGAGAGACCCAGTACTTC.

The chain couples TRBV28 to TRBJ1-5; perhaps TRBD1 as D (5 bases). The CDR3 runs 15 residues. Trimming took 2 bases from V and 2 from J, leaving 10 bases between them. Germline V gives CDR1 MDHEN, CDR2 SYDVKM. The CDR3 DNA is TGTGCCAGCAGTTTACAGGGAGGGGGCAATCAGCCCCAGCATTTT. Amino acid sequence: CASSLQGGGNQPQHF. Full variable domain (remainder filled in from reference TRBV28 and TRBJ1-5): DVKVTQSSRYLVKRTGEKVFLECVQDMDHENMFWYRQDPGLGLRLIYFSYDVKMKEKGDIPEGYSVSREKKERFSLILESASTNQTSMYLCASSLQGGGNQPQHFGDGTRLSIL.

This chain links TRBV30 with TRBJ2-5; D is ambiguous. With 0 bases removed from V and 4 bases from J, the gap between germline ends came to 9 bases. Germline CDR1 GTSNPN, CDR2 SVGIG (reference sequence). This CDR3 has 13 amino acids. CDR3 nucleotide sequence: TGTGCCTGGAGTGTACGGTTGAGAGAGACCCAGTACTTC. This gives the protein CAWSVRLRETQYF.

This clonotype was seen repeatedly, ten times or more. The chain carries TRBV5-4 and TRBJ2-1; 15 nucleotides match TRBD2. The CDR3 spans 15 residues. J lost 8 bases, V lost 5 bases, and 5 bases had no gene match. The germline V gene has CDR1 SGHNT and CDR2 YYREEE (reference sequence). The CDR3 reads CASSQGLAGGHEQFF. CDR3 DNA: TGTGCCAGCAGTCAGGGACTAGCGGGAGGCCATGAGCAGTTCTTC.

The V call is TRBV9, the J call TRBJ2-3; D gene ambiguous. This CDR3 spans 15 amino acids. Trimming cost V 3 bases and J 11 bases, with 22 bases left between them. Per germline, CDR1 SGDLS and CDR2 YYNGEE. The CDR3 DNA reads as TGTGCCAGCAGCGCCAGCCTTAGGACCGATGTAGTGCAGTATTTT. It codes for CASSASLRTDVVQYF. Full variable domain (remainder filled in from reference TRBV9 and TRBJ2-3): DSGVTQTPKHLITATGQRVTLRCSPRSGDLSVYWYQQSLDQGLQFLIQYYNGEERAKGNILERFSAQQFPDLHSELNLSSLELGDSALYFCASSASLRTDVVQYFGPGTRLTVL.

This clonotype was recorded a few times. V is TRBV5-1 and J is TRBJ2-7; 7 nucleotides match TRBD1. V was clipped by 0 bases and J by 6 bases; unmatched bases: 6. CDR3 length: 14 amino acids. Germline V lookup: CDR1 SGHRS, CDR2 YFSETQ. The CDR3 protein is CASSLGGGESEQYF. The CDR3 nucleotides are TGCGCCAGCAGCTTGGGAGGGGGCGAGTCCGAGCAGTACTTC.

The chain recombines TRBV27 with TRBJ2-1; 11 nucleotides line up with TRBD2. CDR3 length equals 18 residues. V gave up 2 bases and J gave up 5 bases; unmatched junction bases: 11. Per the germline V gene, CDR1 is MNHEY and CDR2 is SMNVEV (reference sequence). The CDR3 nucleotides are TGTGCCAGCAGTTTAAGACGATTAGCGGGAGGGTCAAACAATGAGCAGTTCTTC. This encodes CASSLRRLAGGSNNEQFF.

In the case of this clonotype: A read error may be the cause here, since a much bigger clone is one base away. The V and J genes are TRBV29-1 and TRBJ2-5; a weak D match, TRBD2 (5 bases). With 8 bases removed from V and 1 base from J, the gap between germline ends came to 11 bases. From germline, CDR1 is SQVTM and CDR2 ANQGSEA. CDR3 length: 12 amino acids. The CDR3 nucleotides are TGCAGCACCGGAGGAGGCCAAGAGACCCAGTACTTC. Translation: CSTGGGQETQYF.

Worth noting for this clonotype: A read error may produce the germline difference seen at one junction end. The genes are TRBV11-2 and TRBJ2-7, with no clear D. The CDR3 covers 14 residues. The germline gives CDR1 SGHAT, CDR2 FQNNGV. CDR3 sequence (DNA): TGTGTCAGCAGCTTAGAAGCGACAACCTACGAGCAGTACTTC. As protein: CVSSLEATTYEQYF. Based on the CDR3 plus reference TRBV11-2 and TRBJ2-7, the full variable domain is EAGVAQSPRYKIIEKRQSVAFWCNPISGHATLYWYQQILGQGPKLLIQFQNNGVVDDSQLPKDRFSAERLKGVDSTLKIQPAKLEDSAVYLCVSSLEATTYEQYFGPGTRLTVT.

This clonotype was counted between two and nine times. The chain couples TRBV27 to TRBJ2-7; D remains ambiguous. The germline V gene has CDR1 MNHEY and CDR2 SMNVEV (reference sequence). V was pared by 5 bases and J by 7 bases, with 15 bases between. This CDR3 is 13 amino acids long. The CDR3 DNA sequence: TGTGCCAGCAGTCCCCACCTACGTGGGGAGCAGTACTTC. Encoded protein: CASSPHLRGEQYF.

There are many counts of this clonotype. The chain uses TRBV6-1 and TRBJ2-6; 7 bases line up with TRBD1. The junction had 6 bases not matched to a gene; V was cut back by 6 bases and J by 4 bases. CDR1 and CDR2 from the germline V gene are MNHNS and SASEGT. The CDR3 spans 15 residues. The DNA for the CDR3 is TGTGCCAGCAGGGAGACAGGGAGCGGGGCCAACGTCCTGACTTTC. Its protein product is CASRETGSGANVLTF.

The genes are TRBV6-2 or TRBV6-3 and TRBJ2-7; 8 positions match TRBD1. With V trimmed by 7 bases and J by 5 bases, 10 bases remained unmatched. The CDR3 has 14 residues. Germline V CDR1 and CDR2: MNHEY, SVGEGT. The CDR3, as DNA: TGTGCCAGCACCCCCTGGACAGGGAAGAACGAGCAGTACTTC. Protein: CASTPWTGKNEQYF.

There are many counts of this clonotype. The V gene is TRBV27, the J gene TRBJ2-4; D is possibly TRBD1 (6 bases). The CDR3 sequence is 14 residues long. Germline V gene sequence: CDR1 MNHEY, CDR2 SMNVEV (reference sequence). Trimming took 4 bases from V and 5 from J, leaving 12 bases between them. The CDR3 region is CASSYQGPQNIQYF. The CDR3 bases are TGTGCCAGCAGTTACCAGGGGCCCCAAAACATTCAGTACTTC.